This T cell receptor beta chain came from a study of T cell repertoires in cytomegalovirus infection. About the study: Peptides in the study included HLA-C-restricted and HLA-B-restricted CMV epitopes. CMV infection together with matching HLA type was indicated by public TCR beta signatures. Regarding the study as a whole: In two of eight donors, the top clonotype was HLA-C-restricted CMV-specific. Carriage of CMV together with the relevant HLA was identifiable through cumulative public TCR beta family frequency.

TCRdb reprocessed the reads with MiXCR, giving one entry per CDR3 protein. Among about 900,000 distinct CDR3 sequences listed, approximately 31% were seen once. Points on this clonotype: Its antigen is not identified.

The germline V gene encodes CDR1 MGHRA and CDR2 YSYEKL. The CDR3 spans 16 residues. Trimming left V 0 bases short and J 0 bases short, with 9 bases between. This TCR derives from a human donor in good health (CMV status not recorded). Some clones in this sample may be carry-over from other donors' samples. Sequencing was performed on cultured CD8+ T cells from PBMCs, taken from culture after CMV antigen stimulation. The J gene is TRBJ1-5, the V gene TRBV4-1; tentative D call: TRBD1 (5 bases). CDR3 residues: CASSQEQTDSNQPQHF. The CDR3, as DNA: TGCGCCAGCAGCCAAGAACAGACAGATAGCAATCAGCCCCAGCATTTT.